This passage covers 9 T cell receptor beta chains from one sample sequenced in a study of blood T cell repertoires in COVID-19 (dated by TCRdb to 2019 to 2021). The library was made by the immunoSEQ multiplex PCR assay. Entries here come from immuneACCESS through TCRdb and include only in-frame sequences with V and J called. Some clones fail to appear in such tables; in the studies checked, an unresolved V gene covers under half of the shortfall, and the cause of the remainder is unknown. In this sample the table shows around 100,000 clones, approximately 88% of which occur a single time. Roughly 6.5% of the sample is held by the ten biggest clonotypes. The source material was peripheral blood. The receptors shown here come from a woman in her fifties or sixties with acute or convalescent COVID-19.

The chain employs TRBV6-5 and TRBJ1-5; D unresolved. V shed 8 bases and J shed 2 bases, with 10 bases lying between them. This CDR3 is built from 13 residues. Per germline, CDR1 MNHEY and CDR2 SVGAGI. The CDR3 here is CASFTAGNQPQHF. The CDR3 region has the DNA TGTGCCAGCTTTACCGCAGGCAATCAGCCCCAGCATTTT.

This chain uses TRBV3-1 (or the pseudogene TRBV3-2) with TRBJ2-5, with D tentatively TRBD2 (5 bases). In germline, CDR1 is LGHDT, CDR2 YNNKEL (reference sequence). With 1 base removed from V and 5 bases from J, the gap between germline ends came to 11 bases. The CDR3 extends over 14 amino acids. The CDR3 region has the DNA TGTGCCAGCAGCCAAGGGTCGGTAGCGGAGACCCAGTACTTC. Amino acid sequence: CASSQGSVAETQYF.

This chain uses TRBV2 with TRBJ1-2; unclear D gene. Germline-derived CDR1 and CDR2 are SNHLY and FYNNEI. This CDR3 has 13 residues. Trimming shortened V by 0 bases and J by 6 bases, and 8 bases separated the two germline ends. The CDR3 bases are TGTGCCAGCAGTGAAGCTTTATCGGATGGCTACACCTTC. Protein sequence: CASSEALSDGYTF.

This clone was found once. The chain carries TRBV5-1 and TRBJ2-3, with TRBD2 identical over 7 bases. Per germline, CDR1 SGHRS and CDR2 YFSETQ. The junction had 6 bases not matched to a gene; V was cut back by 0 bases and J by 2 bases. CDR3 length equals 16 residues. The CDR3 loop reads CASSLGAGVHTDTQYF. The CDR3, as DNA: TGCGCCAGCAGCTTGGGTGCGGGGGTACACACAGATACGCAGTATTTT.

The rearrangement uses TRBV23-1 and TRBJ2-6; perhaps TRBD1 as D (6 bases). TRBV23-1 is reported as an ORF; its role is uncertain. V was shortened by 7 bases and J by 2 bases, with 30 bases between the two germline ends. The CDR3 runs to 21 residues. CDR3 sequence reads: CASTQRLGHPSQGTGANVLTF. As DNA, the CDR3 is TGCGCCAGCACTCAGCGTCTGGGACACCCGTCGCAAGGAACTGGGGCCAACGTCCTGACTTTC.

The chain recombines TRBV29-1 with TRBJ2-7, with 7 bases lining up with TRBD1. CDR3 size: 16 residues. Germline loops: CDR1 SQVTM, CDR2 ANQGSEA. The V gene end was trimmed by 3 bases and the J gene end by 0 bases; junction bases not matched to a gene: 11. The CDR3 here is CSVEGTPTGSSYEQYF. The DNA for the CDR3 is TGCAGCGTTGAGGGGACCCCGACAGGGAGCTCCTACGAGCAGTACTTC.

V is TRBV7-6 and J is TRBJ2-7; 8 bases fit TRBD1. Germline V CDR1 and CDR2: SGHVS, FNYEAQ. CDR3 length: 15 amino acids. The trim removed 5 bases at V and 3 bases at J, leaving 9 bases unmatched. CDR3: CASSPRQGRSYEQYF. The CDR3 nucleotides are TGTGCCAGCAGCCCACGACAGGGGAGAAGCTACGAGCAGTACTTC.

The J gene is TRBJ2-2, the V gene TRBV27, with 12 nucleotides matching TRBD2. Germline V CDR1 and CDR2: MNHEY, SMNVEV (reference sequence). The CDR3 extends over 15 amino acids. The J segment lost 5 bases and the V segment lost 5 bases, leaving 3 bases of the junction unmatched. DNA of the CDR3: TGTGCCAGCAGTACCGGGACTAGCGGGACCGGGGAGCTGTTTTTT. Its translation: CASSTGTSGTGELFF.

This chain joins TRBV10-1 and TRBJ2-1, with TRBD2 as a possible D gene (6 bases). Per the germline V gene, CDR1 is WNHNN and CDR2 is SYGVQD (reference sequence). V was clipped by 2 bases and J by 4 bases, with 12 bases between them. This CDR3 spans 15 amino acids. The CDR3 loop reads CASSENRDFYNEQFF. CDR3 coding DNA: TGCGCCAGCAGTGAGAACCGGGACTTTTACAATGAGCAGTTCTTC.